This T cell receptor beta chain was profiled in a study of CD8+ T cells in alopecia areata. Turning to the study itself: Treated patients received severity scores based on the percentage of scalp area affected.

This clone was picked up a small number of times. No antigen is known for it. Trimming cost V 2 bases and J 0 bases, with 13 bases left between them. Germline V gene lookup returns CDR1 MNHEY and CDR2 SVGAGI. The CDR3 spans 16 residues. As for treatment: oral pan-JAK inhibitor, 5-10 mg twice daily. Sequencing templates came from extracted RNA that was reverse transcribed into cDNA. Profiling relied on immunoSEQ multiplex PCR, and the TCRdb table lists in-frame clones only, not all of them. Of roughly 200,000 clones in the sample, about 60% were seen once. General observations from the study: Mice gave a clearer picture of TCR sharing than patients did, possibly for HLA-related reasons. There were also resident alphabeta T cells of normal skin sequenced in scalp samples. The study found higher clonality in lesional than normal scalp, especially in alopecia totalis/universalis.

The sample consisted of CD8+ T cells sorted from blood, taken at week 24, from a patient treated with tofacitinib. This clonotype was sampled from a human donor with alopecia areata. The V gene is TRBV6-5, the J gene TRBJ1-2; D is perhaps TRBD1 (6 bases). In DNA form, the CDR3 reads TGTGCCAGCAGTTACGCCGGACAGAAAACTAACTATGGCTACACCTTC. Translation: CASSYAGQKTNYGYTF.